A selection of T cell receptor beta chains follows, all from one sample in a study of CD8 T cell repertoires and HIV-1 epitope variants. Antigens for these TCRs are unknown. Clones were read by immunoSEQ multiplex PCR, and TCRdb kept only the in-frame ones, dropping some. The sample includes thousands of clones, around 62% of them seen just once. The sample taken for sequencing was cultured CD8+ T cells derived from PBMCs. Receptors originate from a male donor with HIV. CDR3s include the opening cysteine and the closing phenylalanine or tryptophan. D genes are given only for firm matches. Some rows mark clone size as missing; the rest say once, few, many or name a class of expanded clone.

CDR3 DNA	CDR3 protein	J gene	clone size	V gene	D gene
TGTGCCAGCAGCCCAGCTTTGGAGGATACGCAGTATTTT	CASSPALEDTQYF	TRBJ2-3	NA	TRBV27	NA
TGTGCCAGCCGTGGAATTATGAACACTGAAGCTTTCTTT	CASRGIMNTEAFF	TRBJ1-1	medium-sized	TRBV2	NA
TGTGCCAGCAGCCCGAAACCTGGGGCCAACGTCCTGACTTTC	CASSPKPGANVLTF	TRBJ2-6	NA	TRBV5-6	NA
TGTGCCAGCAGTTACTCGCTGGCGGGAGGGCCCTATGAGCAGTTCTTC	CASSYSLAGGPYEQFF	TRBJ2-1	few	TRBV6-5	TRBD2
TGCGCCAGCAGCTCCCCACATGAGCAGTTCTTC	CASSSPHEQFF	TRBJ2-1	NA	TRBV5-1	NA
TGTGCCAGTAGTCCTCTCCGGGACAACAATCAGCCCCAGCATTTT	CASSPLRDNNQPQHF	TRBJ1-5	NA	TRBV19	NA
TGTGCCAGCAGGGAGGGTCCCAATTCACCCCTCCACTTT	CASREGPNSPLHF	TRBJ1-6	NA	TRBV2	NA
TGTGCCAGCAGCTTACGATCTACAGGGAGCACGGTCGAGCAGTACTTC	CASSLRSTGSTVEQYF	TRBJ2-7	NA	TRBV7-2	NA
TGTGCCAGCAGTTACACAGGGAACACTGAAGCTTTCTTT	CASSYTGNTEAFF	TRBJ1-1	NA	TRBV28	NA
TGCGCCAGGGGCAGGAGGACTGCACATAAAGCCAAAAACATTCAGTACTTC	CARGRRTAHKAKNIQYF	TRBJ2-4	NA	TRBV5-1	NA
TGTGCCAGCAGACTTGGGATAAGTGGGGCCAACGTCCTGACTTTC	CASRLGISGANVLTF	TRBJ2-6	once	TRBV5-6	NA
TGTGCCAGCAGTCTGCGGACAGGGATTAACACTGAAGCTTTCTTT	CASSLRTGINTEAFF	TRBJ1-1	NA	TRBV6-5	TRBD1
TGTGCCAGCAGCGCGGGAGACGGCACCTACGAGCAGTACTTC	CASSAGDGTYEQYF	TRBJ2-7	NA	TRBV9	NA
TGTGCCAGCAGCTTGGGGTCTGATACGCAGTATTTT	CASSLGSDTQYF	TRBJ2-3	NA	TRBV5-4	NA
TGTGCCAGCAGTCGTGAATCAGGGGGCCAAGAGACCCAGTACTTC	CASSRESGGQETQYF	TRBJ2-5	few	TRBV28	TRBD1
TGTGCCAGCAGCCAAACACTAGCGGGAGGGGCAAGGGAGCAGTTCTTC	CASSQTLAGGAREQFF	TRBJ2-1	NA	TRBV4-2	TRBD2
TGTGCCAGCAGTTCGAGCGCAACCGGGGAGCTGTTTTTT	CASSSSATGELFF	TRBJ2-2	NA	TRBV27	NA
TGTGCCAGTAGTGAGGACCAGAGCTCCTACAATGAGCAGTTCTTC	CASSEDQSSYNEQFF	TRBJ2-1	few	TRBV19	NA
TGTGCCAGCTCGGGCTTGTGGGGACAGTACAATGAGCAGTTCTTC	CASSGLWGQYNEQFF	TRBJ2-1	once	TRBV27	TRBD1
TGTGCCAGCAGCTCCATCGGGCAGGGGGCCACCTACAATGAGCAGTTCTTC	CASSSIGQGATYNEQFF	TRBJ2-1	few	TRBV2	TRBD1
TGTGCCAGCAGCATCCGACTAGCGGGAGACGCGACAGATACGCAGTATTTT	CASSIRLAGDATDTQYF	TRBJ2-3	NA	TRBV13	TRBD2
TGTGCCTGGAGTGGACGGGACGCTTGGACCTATGGCTACACCTTC	CAWSGRDAWTYGYTF	TRBJ1-2	NA	TRBV30	NA
TGTGCCAGCAATTCCGCAGGGAGGGCGACCTACGAGCAGTACTTC	CASNSAGRATYEQYF	TRBJ2-7	NA	TRBV28	TRBD2
TGTGCCAGTAGTCCTGGGACAGCCTACGAGCAGTACTTC	CASSPGTAYEQYF	TRBJ2-7	once	TRBV19	TRBD1
TGTGCCAGCACTGGAGGGGAAGCTTTCTTT	CASTGGEAFF	TRBJ1-1	NA	TRBV6-1	NA
TGTGCCAGCAGCTTAGCGAAGGGGGATAGCCCCTACGAGCAGTACTTC	CASSLAKGDSPYEQYF	TRBJ2-7	NA	TRBV7-9	NA
TGTGCCAGCATCCCGACAGAAAATTTCAATCAGCCCCAGCATTTT	CASIPTENFNQPQHF	TRBJ1-5	NA	TRBV28	NA
TGTGCCAGCAGCTCGGGCGCGAACACTGAAGCTTTCTTT	CASSSGANTEAFF	TRBJ1-1	NA	TRBV13	NA
TGCGCCAGCAGCCAAGATAGGGACTATGGCTACACCTTC	CASSQDRDYGYTF	TRBJ1-2	NA	TRBV4-1	NA
TGTGCCAGCAGTTTGGCTTACAGAAGCTCCTACAATGAGCAGTTCTTC	CASSLAYRSSYNEQFF	TRBJ2-1	NA	TRBV28	NA
TGTGCCAGCAGCGAAAGGACTGAAGCTTTCTTT	CASSERTEAFF	TRBJ1-1	NA	TRBV21-1	NA
TGTGCCAGCGCCCCGACTAGCGAAGGCACCGGGGAGCTGTTTTTT	CASAPTSEGTGELFF	TRBJ2-2	NA	TRBV28	TRBD2
TGTGCCAGCACGAACGGCCCCCGGACTAGCGGGAGTTTTGGGTACGAGCAGTACTTC	CASTNGPRTSGSFGYEQYF	TRBJ2-7	NA	TRBV28	TRBD2
TGTGCCAGCAGTCCTGGACAGGGATTCGGCTATGGCTACACCTTC	CASSPGQGFGYGYTF	TRBJ1-2	NA	TRBV6-5	TRBD1
TGTGCCAGCAGCGCAACTAGCGGGGGAGATACGCAGTATTTT	CASSATSGGDTQYF	TRBJ2-3	NA	TRBV7-6	TRBD2
TGTGCCAGCAGCATAGCCAAGGACGAGCAGTACTTC	CASSIAKDEQYF	TRBJ2-7	NA	TRBV5-4	NA
TGTGCCTGGAGTGTGCGAGGAGGACTAGCGGGGGGGATTATCACAGATACGCAGTATTTT	CAWSVRGGLAGGIITDTQYF	TRBJ2-3	NA	TRBV30	TRBD2
TGTGCCAGCAGTTTAGATATCAGCTCTGGAAACACCATATATTTT	CASSLDISSGNTIYF	TRBJ1-3	NA	TRBV7-7	NA
TGTGCCACGCGGACTAGCGGGAGGGAAGGGTCCTACGAGCAGTACTTC	CATRTSGREGSYEQYF	TRBJ2-7	NA	TRBV19	TRBD2
TGTGCCAGCAGCACGACAGGGTCTAATGGTTTCTTT	CASSTTGSNGFF	TRBJ1-1	few	TRBV7-9	TRBD1
TGTGCCAGCAGTGAACGGCAGGGTGAGGTCTGGGGCCAAGAGACCCAGTACTTC	CASSERQGEVWGQETQYF	TRBJ2-5	NA	TRBV2	NA
TGCAGCGTTTATACAGCCTTCTCCTACGAGCAGTACTTC	CSVYTAFSYEQYF	TRBJ2-7	NA	TRBV29-1	NA
TGTGCCAGTAGTATAAGGCGAACGGGGTGGAAGGGTACCGAAGCTTTCTTT	CASSIRRTGWKGTEAFF	TRBJ1-1	NA	TRBV19	NA
TGTGCCAGCAGTTCCAACTACGAGCAGTACTTC	CASSSNYEQYF	TRBJ2-7	NA	TRBV28	NA
TGTGCCAGTAGGACAGGGGTGCGGAACACTGAAGCTTTCTTT	CASRTGVRNTEAFF	TRBJ1-1	few	TRBV19	TRBD1
TGTGCCAGCAGTTTATACAGGAACACTGAAGCTTTCTTT	CASSLYRNTEAFF	TRBJ1-1	few	TRBV27	NA
TGCGCCAGCAGCCAATTTGCGGGATCGAGCTCCTACGAGCAGTACTTC	CASSQFAGSSSYEQYF	TRBJ2-7	NA	TRBV4-1	NA
TGTGCCAGTAGTATAGAGGGGCGACTTAGATATGGCTACACCTTC	CASSIEGRLRYGYTF	TRBJ1-2	few	TRBV19	NA
TGTGCCAGCAGTTTCTTACTCTCTGGAAACACCATATATTTT	CASSFLLSGNTIYF	TRBJ1-3	NA	TRBV28	NA
TGTGCCAGCAGTGAGAGCAGGGAATCTAATCAGCCCCAGCATTTT	CASSESRESNQPQHF	TRBJ1-5	few	TRBV2	NA
TGTGCCAGCAGTTTAAAGGGAGCGTACAATGAGCAGTTCTTC	CASSLKGAYNEQFF	TRBJ2-1	once	TRBV27	NA
TGCGCCAGCAGCCAAGGGACTAGCGGGACCGGATCCTACAATGAGCAGTTCTTC	CASSQGTSGTGSYNEQFF	TRBJ2-1	NA	TRBV4-1	TRBD2
TGTGCCAGCAGTTCCCCGGACAGGGCCCAAGAGACCCAGTACTTC	CASSSPDRAQETQYF	TRBJ2-5	large	TRBV28	TRBD1
TGTGCCAGCAGCCCCGGGGCGATTACCTACGAGCAGTACTTC	CASSPGAITYEQYF	TRBJ2-7	medium-sized	TRBV6-6	NA